A single TCR beta chain is shown here with its context. The data originate from a study of blood T cell repertoires in COVID-19. Looking at the study overall: COVID-19 samples collected from the United States, Italy and Spain covered acute and convalescent phases.

The germline V and J ends were trimmed by 0 bases and 0 bases, with 12 bases remaining between them. The CDR3 consists of 16 residues. The V gene's germline CDR1 is WNHNN and CDR2 SYGVQD (reference sequence). Original methodology: Amplification from reference gene primers served as the basis for estimated nucleated cell counts. Profiled with immunoSEQ multiplex PCR; TCRdb holds only in-frame clones, not every one. The V and J calls and clone size were taken over from that table, and D and trimming were inferred from the DNA. Among roughly 70,000 clones listed, around 84% were seen once. The TCR sequence derives from a man aged 50 to 60 with active COVID-19. The sample comprised peripheral blood. The chain is built from TRBV10-1 and TRBJ2-7; TRBD1 might be the D (5 bases). Here the CDR3 reads CASSESGQGLSYEQYF. CDR3 nucleotide sequence: TGCGCCAGCAGTGAGTCGGGCCAGGGCCTCTCCTACGAGCAGTACTTC.